One and the same sample provided the 22 T cell receptor beta chains below, sequenced in a study of early T cells in non-severe SARS-CoV-2 infection. TCRdb ran MiXCR on the 5' RACE reads and lists one entry per CDR3 protein. This table holds just under 60,000 distinct CDR3 sequences, about 8.9% found once. Sequenced material: whole blood. The source is an adult who was a healthcare worker with PCR-confirmed SARS-CoV-2 infection or an uninfected control (not recorded which).

This clonotype was observed at least ten times. The chain joins TRBV20-1 to TRBJ2-1, with D hard to call. The CDR3 runs to 15 residues. Germline lookup yields CDR1 DFQATT and CDR2 SNEGSKA (reference sequence). Trimming took off 0 bases at V and 6 bases at J, with 15 bases between the two ends. In DNA, the CDR3 is TGCAGTGCTAGAGATCATGAGGCTAGATTCAATGAGCAGTTCTTC. Translation: CSARDHEARFNEQFF.

This clonotype occurred many times. The chain carries TRBV7-6 and TRBJ2-1; possible D gene TRBD2, 6 bases. CDR3 length: 15 amino acids. CDR1 SGHVS and CDR2 FNYEAQ come from the germline V gene. With 4 bases removed from V and 5 bases from J, the gap between germline ends came to 15 bases. The CDR3 DNA reads TGTGCCAGCAGCTCGGACTATTACTCTAACAATGAGCAGTTCTTC. Translation: CASSSDYYSNNEQFF.

This clonotype was recorded many times. The J gene is TRBJ1-1, the V gene TRBV6-5; D unresolved. Germline values: CDR1 MNHEY, CDR2 SVGAGI. This CDR3 contains 14 residues. Trimming took off 4 bases at V and 0 bases at J, with 9 bases between the two ends. This chain's CDR3 is CASSFSDVNTEAFF. CDR3 DNA sequence: TGTGCCAGCAGTTTCAGTGACGTGAACACTGAAGCTTTCTTT.

This clonotype was seen ten or more times. The rearrangement joins TRBV7-8 to TRBJ1-2; tentatively, D is TRBD1 (6 bases). Trimming took off 5 bases at V and 8 bases at J, with 18 bases between the two ends. The CDR3 sequence is 14 residues long. CDR1 and CDR2 from the germline V gene are SGHVS and FQNEAQ. The CDR3 is CASSRTEQGEGYTF. The CDR3 bases are TGTGCCAGCAGCCGGACAGAGCAAGGGGAGGGCTACACCTTC.

There are many counts of this clonotype. The rearrangement links TRBV20-1 to TRBJ2-5; 13 bases agree with TRBD2. Germline V CDR1 and CDR2: DFQATT, SNEGSKA (reference sequence). The CDR3 totals 14 residues. V lost 4 bases and J lost 4; bases outside the gene matches: 3. CDR3 region: CSATGTSGIETQYF. The CDR3 DNA follows: TGCAGTGCTACCGGGACTAGCGGGATAGAGACCCAGTACTTC.

This clonotype was seen more than once but under ten times. The chain links TRBV5-1 to TRBJ2-1, with 14 bases aligning to TRBD2. V lost 5 bases, J lost 0 bases, and 10 bases stayed unmatched. The CDR3 is 19 residues long. Germline assignment: CDR1 SGHRS and CDR2 YFSETQ. DNA of the CDR3: TGCGCCAGCAGACCCTCCGGGACTAGCGGGGGCCACTCCTACAATGAGCAGTTCTTC. Translation: CASRPSGTSGGHSYNEQFF.

The chain carries TRBV27 and TRBJ2-2, with D possibly being TRBD2 (6 bases). The ends were cut back, 4 bases at V and 0 bases at J, with 12 bases in the middle. This CDR3 spans 16 amino acids. Germline values: CDR1 MNHEY, CDR2 SMNVEV (reference sequence). CDR3: CASSSSGLTNTGELFF. CDR3 bases: TGTGCCAGCAGTTCGTCGGGACTCACGAACACCGGGGAGCTGTTTTTT.

This clonotype was counted ten times or more. The rearrangement links TRBV7-8 to TRBJ2-3; D may match TRBD1 or TRBD2 (5 bases each). Trimming left V 6 bases short and J 6 bases short, with 16 bases between. CDR1 SGHVS and CDR2 FQNEAQ come from the germline V gene. CDR3 length: 14 residues. In nucleotides, the CDR3 is TGTGCCAGCAGATACCTAGGGACCCGGGATACGCAGTATTTT. This translates into CASRYLGTRDTQYF.

In its sample, this clonotype was seen a few times. V gene TRBV5-4 combines with J gene TRBJ2-1; 7 positions match TRBD1. CDR3 length equals 18 residues. The V gene's germline CDR1 is SGHNT and CDR2 YYREEE (reference sequence). Germline trimming cut 6 bases from V and 4 bases from J; bases unmatched to any gene: 19. The CDR3 sequence is CASNHRGVRQGFYNEQFF. The CDR3 DNA follows: TGTGCCAGCAACCATCGGGGTGTGAGACAGGGATTTTACAATGAGCAGTTCTTC.

In this sample, this clonotype turned up a few times. This rearrangement joins TRBV7-9 to TRBJ1-1; no definite D call. Germline V CDR1 and CDR2: SEHNR, FQNEAQ (reference sequence). The V and J ends lost 2 bases and 6 bases respectively, with 4 bases between them. The CDR3 spans 11 residues. DNA for the CDR3: TGTGCCAGCAGCTTAATGTCTGAAGCTTTCTTT. Its translation: CASSLMSEAFF.

This clonotype was seen only a few times. V gene TRBV4-3 combines with J gene TRBJ2-3; TRBD1 aligns across 7 bases. With 4 bases clipped from V and 7 bases from J, the junction kept 14 bases outside the gene matches. Germline loops: CDR1 LGHNA, CDR2 YSLEER. This CDR3 contains 16 residues. The chain's CDR3 is CASSLNRDSPLYTQYF. CDR3 nucleotide sequence: TGCGCCAGCAGCCTTAACCGGGACAGCCCTTTGTATACGCAGTATTTT.

This clonotype was observed at least ten times. V gene TRBV20-1 combines with J gene TRBJ2-3, with 11 nucleotides matching TRBD2. Per the germline V gene, CDR1 is DFQATT and CDR2 is SNEGSKA (reference sequence). V lost 1 base, J lost 4 bases, and 4 bases stayed unmatched. The length of the CDR3 is 15 residues. The CDR3 nucleotides read TGCAGTGCTAGAGTGGTAGCGGGAGGGCCAGATACGCAGTATTTT. Translated: CSARVVAGGPDTQYF.

This clonotype has at least ten counts. The gene calls are TRBV12-3 or TRBV12-4 and TRBJ1-4, with a possible D match to TRBD1 (5 bases). The V end was cut by 5 bases, the J end by 8 bases, with 18 bases between. The CDR3 runs to 15 residues. Here the CDR3 reads CASSPSLTGGEKLFF. The CDR3 DNA sequence: TGTGCCAGCAGTCCGAGCCTCACCGGGGGAGAAAAACTGTTTTTT.

V is TRBV20-1 and J is TRBJ2-3, with a possible D match to TRBD2 (5 bases). Deletions cut 3 bases from V and 2 bases from J, with 15 bases between. CDR3 length: 15 residues. The germline V gene has CDR1 DFQATT and CDR2 SNEGSKA (reference sequence). The CDR3 region is CSARGLGSYTDTQYF. The CDR3 DNA reads as TGCAGTGCTAGGGGCCTAGGGAGTTACACAGATACGCAGTATTTT.

The rearrangement joins TRBV2 to TRBJ2-1; 7 bases are shared with TRBD2. The CDR3 totals 15 residues. Germline V lookup: CDR1 SNHLY, CDR2 FYNNEI. The V and J ends lost 7 bases and 1 base, in that order; junction bases with no gene match: 7. The DNA for the CDR3 is TGTGCCAGCACAGAGGCTAGCGGATCCTACAATGAGCAGTTCTTC. Translating it yields CASTEASGSYNEQFF. Based on the CDR3 plus reference TRBV2 and TRBJ2-1, the full variable domain is EPEVTQTPSHQVTQMGQEVILRCVPISNHLYFYWYRQILGQKVEFLVSFYNNEISEKSEIFDDQFSVERPDGSNFTLKIRSTKLEDSAMYFCASTEASGSYNEQFFGPGTRLTVL.

In its sample, this clonotype was seen many times. The chain links TRBV28 to TRBJ2-5; TRBD2 agrees at 11 bases. The CDR3 has 19 amino acids. CDR1 MDHEN and CDR2 SYDVKM come from the germline V gene. The J segment lost 7 bases and the V segment lost 1 base, leaving 17 bases of the junction unmatched. The CDR3 DNA is TGTGCCAGCAGTTTATTTCCGGGGACTAGCGGACCCCCAGGATGGACCCAGTACTTC. Residues: CASSLFPGTSGPPGWTQYF.

This clonotype came up many times. The V gene is TRBV5-1, the J gene TRBJ1-5, with D possibly being TRBD1 (5 bases). The CDR3 is 15 residues long. V shed 4 bases and J shed 1 base, with 12 bases lying between them. Germline V gives CDR1 SGHRS, CDR2 YFSETQ. The CDR3 nucleotides read TGCGCCAGCAGCAAGGACCCAGGGAGCAATCAGCCCCAGCATTTT. As protein: CASSKDPGSNQPQHF.

This clonotype was seen a handful of times. The CDR3 sequence: CAIRTERNEQFF. CDR3 sequence (DNA): TGTGCCATCAGGACGGAGAGAAATGAGCAGTTCTTC. The rearrangement links TRBV10-3 to TRBJ2-1; D ambiguous. V gave up 6 bases and J gave up 7 bases, with 10 bases separating them. CDR3 length: 12 amino acids. Per the germline V gene, CDR1 is ENHRY and CDR2 is SYGVKD.

The genes are TRBV27 and TRBJ2-3; 11 bases match TRBD1. Germline loops: CDR1 MNHEY, CDR2 SMNVEV (reference sequence). The CDR3 has 16 amino acids. Germline trimming cut 5 bases from V and 3 bases from J; bases unmatched to any gene: 7. The CDR3, as DNA: TGTGCCAGCAGTACATCGGACAGGGGGCAGACAGATACGCAGTATTTT. This codes for CASSTSDRGQTDTQYF.

This clonotype was recorded at least ten times. The chain is built from TRBV3-1 and TRBJ2-1, with 9 bases matching TRBD2. The ends lost 7 bases at V and 6 bases at J; junction bases unmatched: 19. Per the germline V gene, CDR1 is LGHDT and CDR2 is YNNKEL (reference sequence). CDR3 size: 18 residues. For the CDR3, the DNA is TGTGCCAGCACCTCGACCCCGCTTAGCGGGAGAGGGGCCAATGAGCAGTTCTTC. It translates to CASTSTPLSGRGANEQFF.

This clonotype was seen repeatedly, ten times or more. This chain links TRBV6-2 or TRBV6-3 with TRBJ1-1; D uncertain. V was shortened by 5 bases and J by 4 bases, with 8 bases between the two germline ends. CDR3 size: 12 residues. Germline CDR1 MNHEY, CDR2 SVGEGT. CDR3 DNA sequence: TGTGCCAGCAGTCGACTGAGCACTGAAGCTTTCTTT. Translating it yields CASSRLSTEAFF.

There are many counts of this clonotype. The chain uses TRBV18 and TRBJ1-5; unclear D gene. This CDR3 spans 13 amino acids. V was cut by 6 bases and J by 3 bases, with 9 bases left in between. In germline, CDR1 is KGHSH, CDR2 LQKENI. This chain's CDR3 is CASSQDTNQPQHF. As DNA, the CDR3 is TGTGCCAGCTCGCAAGACACCAATCAGCCCCAGCATTTT.